A selection of T cell receptor beta chains follows, all from one sample in a study of beta chain features in type 1 diabetes. Sequenced by immunoSEQ multiplex PCR; TCRdb stores in-frame clones only, minus some. The sample shows 350,000 to 450,000 clones, around 14% of them seen only once. The sequencing sample was made of naive CD4+ T cells from blood. Every receptor here comes from a man younger than 40 in good health. The CDR3 runs from the conserved cysteine through the conserved F or W.

TRBV9	TRBJ2-2	CASSNVAGPGELFF
TRBV29-1	TRBJ2-1	CSVRLSSGYNEQFF
TRBV4-3	TRBJ1-6	CASSQVRDDRAALHF
TRBV5-1	TRBJ2-3	CASSLVAGTDTQYF
TRBV11-2	TRBJ2-1	CASSSTGGFYNEQFF
TRBV11-2	TRBJ2-5	CASSLDQFSAGDETQYF
TRBV10-3	TRBJ2-7	CAITRGTGAVSEQYF
TRBV20-1	TRBJ2-1	CSASRDGEQFF
TRBV9	TRBJ2-6	CASSPLGLAGVGANVLTF
TRBV27	TRBJ1-1	CASSLSVRYTEAFF